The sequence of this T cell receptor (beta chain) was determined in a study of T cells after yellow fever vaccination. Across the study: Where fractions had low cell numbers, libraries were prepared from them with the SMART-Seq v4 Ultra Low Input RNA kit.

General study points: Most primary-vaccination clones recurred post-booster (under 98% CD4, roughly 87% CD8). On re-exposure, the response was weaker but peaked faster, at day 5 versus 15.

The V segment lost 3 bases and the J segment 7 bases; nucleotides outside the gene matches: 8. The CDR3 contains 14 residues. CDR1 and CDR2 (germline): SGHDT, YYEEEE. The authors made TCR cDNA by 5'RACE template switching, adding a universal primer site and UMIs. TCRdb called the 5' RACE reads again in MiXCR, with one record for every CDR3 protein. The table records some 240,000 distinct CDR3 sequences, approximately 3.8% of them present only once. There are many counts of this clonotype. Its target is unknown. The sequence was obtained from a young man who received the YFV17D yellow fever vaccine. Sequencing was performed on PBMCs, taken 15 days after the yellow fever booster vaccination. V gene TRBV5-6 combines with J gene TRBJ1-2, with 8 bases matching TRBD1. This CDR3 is CASSWGQEVVGYTF. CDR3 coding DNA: TGTGCCAGCAGCTGGGGACAGGAGGTTGTTGGCTACACCTTC.